Here is one T cell receptor (beta chain) with its context. This clonotype was counted once. What this receptor recognizes is not known. Since a far larger clone is one base different, this is likely a read error. Library creation used multiplex PCR. TCRdb records Illumina HiSeq 4000 as the sequencer. TCR beta libraries were built with iRepertoire HTBI primers and Arm-PCR amplification of CDR3 regions. PCR products were gel purified before sequencing. The study's processing was this. Gene usage analysis of CDR3 amino acid clonotypes relied on the 55 to 80 TRBV and around 14 TRBJ segments identified across samples. Filtered high-quality paired reads were merged into contigs using COPE and FqMerger. BLAST was used to align contigs to IMGT TRBV, TRBD and TRBJ reference genes, with CDR3 defined following IMGT. Highly expanded clones were defined as clonotypes with a frequency above 0.1%. Shannon entropy was used to measure repertoire diversity, and the Gini coefficient was used to measure V-J evenness. Clonotypes shared by more than one individual were considered public. Through fastp at Q25 and MiXCR, TCRdb rebuilt clones from the public reads, retaining in-frame beta chains. Identical CDR3 proteins give one entry, which carries the most common genes and DNA. The V and J calls reflect TCRdb's pipeline rather than the authors' work. The sample has roughly 560,000 distinct CDR3 sequences on record, 16% of them singletons. The ten top clones hold 25% of the sample.

The sample's time point label is to be understood as: newly diagnosed GD, antithyroid drugs for less than 3 months. RNA was extracted from PBMCs in TRIzol for both TCR sequencing and RNA sequencing. Graves' disease was diagnosed according to American Thyroid Association guidelines. Recruitment of patients was carried out at an endocrinology department in Xi'an, China. From each patient, 7.5 to 10 milliliters of peripheral blood was collected into an EDTA anticoagulant tube. Ficoll Paque Plus density gradient separation was used to isolate PBMCs, and no additional T cell sorting was done. An Agilent 2100 Bioanalyzer and agarose gel were used to assess RNA quality, and a NanoDrop 2000 was used to measure RNA concentration. The data derive from a study of regulatory T cells in long-lasting Graves disease (TCRdb year 2021). About the study as a whole: Antithyroid drugs had been taken for less than 3 months by newly diagnosed Graves' disease patients. Peripheral blood TCR sequencing and RNA sequencing compared persistent Graves' disease patients with newly diagnosed Graves' disease patients. The study was registered as a clinical trial and conducted in China. A total of roughly 35 samples underwent TCR sequencing: around 13 from persistent and about 20 from newly diagnosed Graves' disease patients. What the authors observed across the whole study: A larger number of public clonotypes was shared among persistent patients (2,741) than among newly diagnosed patients (roughly 980). Preferential use of TRBV28, TRBJ1-2 and TRBJ2-5 was observed in persistent disease, whereas TRBV20-1 and TRBJ2-1 were favored in newly diagnosed disease. Only peripheral blood was studied, because thyroid tissue, the primary lesion, was inaccessible. As a limitation, the authors acknowledged that the small sample size may reduce accuracy. Persistent Graves' disease patients showed lower TCR Shannon entropy and fewer highly expanded clones than newly diagnosed patients, suggesting clonal expansion. Sequencing and analysis were restricted to the TCR beta chain.

Taken from the germline V gene, the CDR1 and CDR2 loops are SGHAT and FQNNGV. The CDR3 runs 15 amino acids, cysteine and phenylalanine included. The sequence is cut down to CDR3 DNA, 45 bases in frame from base 1. The same specimen was also included in a second study, on T cells in Graves' hyperthyroidism and ophthalmopathy. Per that second paper: Graves' hyperthyroidism was defined as stable when no progression to ophthalmopathy occurred over 18 months of follow-up. Hyperthyroidism patients were aged 18 to 65 years and newly diagnosed, with disease duration of less than 2 months. Exclusion was applied to patients with uncontrolled infections, other autoimmune diseases, pregnancy or lactation. Diagnoses were based on clinical symptoms, serum thyroxine and TRAb, thyroid ultrasound and orbital computed tomography. For the first round of RT-PCR on the TCR CDR3, the HTBI primer set was used together with the Qiagen OneStep RT-PCR kit. Blood samples also contained most of the expanded thyroid clonotypes (frequency above 0.001), which suggests that blood repertoires may reflect thyroid immune responses. A 13 V-J signature model separated ophthalmopathy from stable hyperthyroidism, with approximately 86% sensitivity and about 81% specificity in cross-validation and 80%/75% in testing. In validation, the model predicted progression to ophthalmopathy with 55% to 71% sensitivity and over 72% specificity, a median of 6.5 months before onset. TCR V-J signatures able to tell the groups apart were searched for in a discovery cohort of some 100 patients, of whom approximately 40 had Graves' ophthalmopathy and more than 55 had stable Graves' hyperthyroidism. Prospective prediction of ophthalmopathy was tested in an independent validation cohort of some 19 hyperthyroidism patients and 17 patients who later progressed to ophthalmopathy. The 75 to 100 discovery patients were randomly split 7:3 into training and test sets. In addition, the study compared T-cell repertoires in thyroid tissue and in blood from roughly 6 Graves' hyperthyroidism patients. Following sampling, methimazole starting at 30 mg daily was given to hyperthyroidism patients, and high-dose intravenous methylprednisolone was given to ophthalmopathy patients. Libraries were constructed in a second round of multiplex PCR, after which size selection and purification were carried out. Sequencing of the libraries was done on an Illumina HiSeq2000 using paired-end 100 bp reads. SOAPnuke was used to process the raw data, with reads discarded if the reads contained adapters or uncalled bases, had a mean Phred below 15, or lacked an exact constant-primer or identifier match. COPE v1.2.5 was used to merge the high-quality paired reads, and each unique nucleotide sequence was defined as a clonotype. MiTCR v1.1 was used to align clonotypes to the IMGT TRBV, TRBD and TRBJ reference segments. Only V-J combinations with frequency above 0.0001, covering about 99% of repertoires, were analysed. The TCS score was defined as the ratio of F50 (clonal expansion) to E x V (chaos), calculated using BLOSUM62-based TCRdist between CDR3 peptides within each V-J. Welch's t-statistics and random forest reduced just over 500 V-J features to under 15, which were used in a naive Bayes classifier (R e1071). Sample size was not statistically predetermined, and blinding of investigators to group allocation was not performed. The paper reports TCR Vbeta CDR3 sequencing of approximately 130 peripheral blood samples: under 45 ophthalmopathy, about 75 hyperthyroidism and 17 progressor patients.

The TCR originated in a middle-aged woman with Graves disease. Donor details come from another sample of the same person, matched by shared clones. The specimen comprised peripheral blood mononuclear cells (PBMCs), sampled at new diagnosis, from a patient treated with antithyroid drugs. In this chain, TRBV11-2 is recombined with TRBJ2-3; a tentative D match to TRBD2 spans 5 bases. The J call may not be correct, given that the DNA end is closer to TRBJ2-1. The sequenced DNA: TGTGCCCGCACCGGACTTATCAGCTCCTACAATGAGCAGTTCTTC. It codes for CARTGLISSYNEQFF.